Presented here are 15 T cell receptor beta chains from one specimen sequenced in a study of blood T cell repertoires in COVID-19. Method: immunoSEQ multiplex PCR; TCRdb's copy keeps in-frame clones and lacks some. The table lists some 100,000 clones, almost 80% of them singletons. Material for sequencing was peripheral blood. These receptors were obtained from a man between 65 and 85 years old with active or convalescent COVID-19.

The chain recombines TRBV7-9 with TRBJ1-2; TRBD1 is a possible D gene (5 bases). The germline CDR1 and CDR2 sequences are SEHNR and FQNEAQ (reference sequence). Between the trimmed V and J ends, which lost 0 bases and 0 bases, there was a span of 14 bases. There are 17 residues in the CDR3. The CDR3 region is CASSLAVGRGPNYGYTF. The CDR3 coding sequence is TGTGCCAGCAGCTTAGCGGTCGGGAGGGGCCCTAACTATGGCTACACCTTC.

The chain joins TRBV3-1 (or the pseudogene TRBV3-2) to TRBJ2-7; TRBD2 aligns across 11 bases. V lost 1 base, J lost 4 bases, and 3 bases stayed unmatched. CDR3 length: 15 residues. CDR1 LGHDT and CDR2 YNNKEL come from the germline V gene (reference sequence). The CDR3 DNA sequence: TGTGCCAGCAGCCAAGGACTAGCGGGACTTTACGAGCAGTACTTC. Amino acid sequence: CASSQGLAGLYEQYF.

The chain is built from TRBV19 and TRBJ1-1; 8 bases are a match to TRBD1. This CDR3 comprises 14 residues. Germline V gene sequence: CDR1 LNHDA, CDR2 SQIVND (reference sequence). V shed 7 bases, J shed 6 bases, and the junction held 10 bases outside the gene matches. The CDR3 sequence: CASTPYQGAAEAFF. The CDR3 nucleotides read TGTGCCAGTACCCCTTACCAGGGGGCCGCTGAAGCTTTCTTT.

The J gene is TRBJ1-5, the V gene TRBV6-5, with D perhaps TRBD1 (5 bases). Germline V gene lookup returns CDR1 MNHEY and CDR2 SVGAGI. The CDR3 totals 13 residues. The V and J ends lost 6 bases and 6 bases respectively, with 12 bases between them. The CDR3 bases are TGTGCCAGCAGGTACCAGGGAACTCAGCCCCAGCATTTT. This sequence encodes CASRYQGTQPQHF.

The V and J genes are TRBV4-1 and TRBJ2-2, with 13 bases fitting TRBD2. This CDR3 is built from 17 residues. The germline V gene encodes CDR1 MGHRA and CDR2 YSYEKL. V shed 4 bases and J 0 bases; nucleotides not matched to a gene: 2. This CDR3 is CASSPGLAGTNTGELFF. The CDR3 DNA follows: TGCGCCAGCAGCCCGGGACTAGCGGGAACGAACACCGGGGAGCTGTTTTTT.

The CDR3 is CASSSILAGAGDTQYF. CDR3 nucleotide sequence: TGCGCCAGCAGCTCCATACTAGCGGGAGCAGGAGATACGCAGTATTTT. The rearrangement links TRBV5-1 to TRBJ2-3, with 11 positions matching TRBD2. V lost 3 bases, J lost 5 bases, and 8 bases stayed unmatched. The CDR3 has 16 amino acids. Germline-derived CDR1 and CDR2 are SGHRS and YFSETQ.

The chain uses TRBV2 and TRBJ2-5; 11 bases match TRBD1. V was pared by 10 bases and J by 5 bases, with 3 bases of the junction left unmatched. Germline values: CDR1 SNHLY, CDR2 FYNNEI. This CDR3 is 12 amino acids long. CDR3 region: CATRDRGETQYF. CDR3 in DNA: TGTGCCACCCGGGACAGGGGGGAGACCCAGTACTTC.

CDR3 sequence reads: CASSQDPGVGYTF. CDR3 DNA: TGTGCCAGCAGCCAAGATCCAGGGGTCGGCTACACCTTC. The J gene is TRBJ1-2, the V gene TRBV3-1 (or the pseudogene TRBV3-2), with D maybe TRBD1 (6 bases). The V and J ends lost 0 bases and 8 bases respectively, with 10 bases between them. This CDR3 spans 13 amino acids. Looked up from germline, CDR1 is LGHDT and CDR2 is YNNKEL (reference sequence).

The sample holds a few counts of this clone. This chain uses TRBV7-9 with TRBJ2-3, with D perhaps matching TRBD2 (6 bases). The length of the CDR3 is 14 residues. Per the germline V gene, CDR1 is SEHNR and CDR2 is FQNEAQ (reference sequence). V shed 5 bases and J shed 2 bases, with 11 bases lying between them. CDR3 residues: CASSILATTDTQYF. The CDR3 nucleotides read TGTGCCAGCAGCATTCTAGCGACCACAGATACGCAGTATTTT.

The chain links TRBV19 to TRBJ2-6; unclear D gene. The CDR3 has 15 residues. V was shortened by 6 bases and J by 0 bases, with 9 bases between the two germline ends. Germline V gene lookup returns CDR1 LNHDA and CDR2 SQIVND (reference sequence). CDR3 sequence: CASSLYHSGANVLTF. The CDR3 nucleotides are TGTGCCAGTAGCCTATATCACTCTGGGGCCAACGTCCTGACTTTC.

V gene TRBV6-1 combines with J gene TRBJ1-1; 8 bases agree with TRBD1. Unmatched junction bases numbered 6, after V lost 2 bases and J lost 1 base. The CDR3 covers 16 residues. Germline lookup yields CDR1 MNHNS and CDR2 SASEGT. In nucleotides, the CDR3 is TGTGCCAGCAGTGAATGGACAGGGCCCGCGAACACTGAAGCTTTCTTT. Amino acid sequence: CASSEWTGPANTEAFF.

The J gene is TRBJ1-2, the V gene TRBV6-1; 9 bases line up with TRBD1. This CDR3 spans 14 amino acids. V was pared by 0 bases and J by 8 bases, with 4 bases of the junction left unmatched. Looked up from germline, CDR1 is MNHNS and CDR2 is SASEGT. CDR3 sequence: CASSEAQGAGGYTF. The CDR3, as DNA: TGTGCCAGCAGTGAAGCACAGGGGGCTGGGGGCTACACCTTC.

The CDR3 bases are TGTGCCAGCAGCCAAGATAGCGTCAGCGCGAACACCGGGGAGCTGTTTTTT. The encoded protein is CASSQDSVSANTGELFF. The rearrangement uses TRBV4-2 and TRBJ2-2; tentative D call: TRBD2 (5 bases). Germline loops: CDR1 LGHNA, CDR2 YNFKEQ. The CDR3 sequence is 17 residues long. Deletions cut 0 bases from V and 0 bases from J, with 11 bases between.

This chain links TRBV27 with TRBJ1-6; D ambiguous. Trimming removed 7 bases from V and 4 bases from J, with 11 bases in between. The CDR3 totals 14 residues. Germline lookup yields CDR1 MNHEY and CDR2 SMNVEV (reference sequence). The CDR3 region is CASTHPGYNSPLHF. The CDR3, as DNA: TGTGCCAGCACCCACCCGGGGTATAATTCACCCCTCCACTTT.

This clone was recorded only once. The V call is TRBV7-7, the J call TRBJ2-5; maybe TRBD1 (6 bases). Germline lookup yields CDR1 SSHAT and CDR2 FNYEAQ (reference sequence). The CDR3 loop spans 15 amino acids. V lost 5 bases, J lost 1 base, and 14 bases lay in between. CDR3 region: CASSPQGGTQETQYF. The CDR3 DNA follows: TGTGCCAGCAGCCCCCAAGGGGGAACCCAAGAGACCCAGTACTTC.